The following is a TCR beta chain sequence with its context. Antigen: not known. V shed 6 bases and J 8 bases; nucleotides not matched to a gene: 5. Looked up from germline, CDR1 is MNHEY and CDR2 is SVGEGT. There are 12 residues in the CDR3. As for treatment: approximately 18 received Ad26.COV2.S at low or high dose, single or two shots; 5 received placebo; per-sample allocation not given. Repertoires come from day 63 after the first vaccine or placebo injection. The donor's status was that of an adult aged 18-55 years in Boston. Measured with immunoSEQ multiplex PCR; TCRdb has only the in-frame clones, and not every one. The sample shows about 430,000 clones, 80% to 95% of them seen only once. This sample stems from a study of Ad26.COV2.S vaccination and SARS-CoV-2 variants. General study findings and limits: The placebo group had lower spike-specific TCR breadth than the vaccine recipients did. Measurements of TCR breadth and depth may have given underestimates of the total T cell responses.

This receptor was obtained from a person between 18 and 65 years old who received the Ad26.COV2.S COVID-19 vaccine or a placebo. The sequences come from peripheral blood, collected in a trial of Ad26.COV2.S vaccine versus placebo. V and J are TRBV6-2 or TRBV6-3 and TRBJ1-2; 8 nucleotides agree with TRBD1. Here the CDR3 DNA reads TGTGCCAGCAGCGACAGGGGAGGCGGCTACACCTTC. Translated: CASSDRGGGYTF.